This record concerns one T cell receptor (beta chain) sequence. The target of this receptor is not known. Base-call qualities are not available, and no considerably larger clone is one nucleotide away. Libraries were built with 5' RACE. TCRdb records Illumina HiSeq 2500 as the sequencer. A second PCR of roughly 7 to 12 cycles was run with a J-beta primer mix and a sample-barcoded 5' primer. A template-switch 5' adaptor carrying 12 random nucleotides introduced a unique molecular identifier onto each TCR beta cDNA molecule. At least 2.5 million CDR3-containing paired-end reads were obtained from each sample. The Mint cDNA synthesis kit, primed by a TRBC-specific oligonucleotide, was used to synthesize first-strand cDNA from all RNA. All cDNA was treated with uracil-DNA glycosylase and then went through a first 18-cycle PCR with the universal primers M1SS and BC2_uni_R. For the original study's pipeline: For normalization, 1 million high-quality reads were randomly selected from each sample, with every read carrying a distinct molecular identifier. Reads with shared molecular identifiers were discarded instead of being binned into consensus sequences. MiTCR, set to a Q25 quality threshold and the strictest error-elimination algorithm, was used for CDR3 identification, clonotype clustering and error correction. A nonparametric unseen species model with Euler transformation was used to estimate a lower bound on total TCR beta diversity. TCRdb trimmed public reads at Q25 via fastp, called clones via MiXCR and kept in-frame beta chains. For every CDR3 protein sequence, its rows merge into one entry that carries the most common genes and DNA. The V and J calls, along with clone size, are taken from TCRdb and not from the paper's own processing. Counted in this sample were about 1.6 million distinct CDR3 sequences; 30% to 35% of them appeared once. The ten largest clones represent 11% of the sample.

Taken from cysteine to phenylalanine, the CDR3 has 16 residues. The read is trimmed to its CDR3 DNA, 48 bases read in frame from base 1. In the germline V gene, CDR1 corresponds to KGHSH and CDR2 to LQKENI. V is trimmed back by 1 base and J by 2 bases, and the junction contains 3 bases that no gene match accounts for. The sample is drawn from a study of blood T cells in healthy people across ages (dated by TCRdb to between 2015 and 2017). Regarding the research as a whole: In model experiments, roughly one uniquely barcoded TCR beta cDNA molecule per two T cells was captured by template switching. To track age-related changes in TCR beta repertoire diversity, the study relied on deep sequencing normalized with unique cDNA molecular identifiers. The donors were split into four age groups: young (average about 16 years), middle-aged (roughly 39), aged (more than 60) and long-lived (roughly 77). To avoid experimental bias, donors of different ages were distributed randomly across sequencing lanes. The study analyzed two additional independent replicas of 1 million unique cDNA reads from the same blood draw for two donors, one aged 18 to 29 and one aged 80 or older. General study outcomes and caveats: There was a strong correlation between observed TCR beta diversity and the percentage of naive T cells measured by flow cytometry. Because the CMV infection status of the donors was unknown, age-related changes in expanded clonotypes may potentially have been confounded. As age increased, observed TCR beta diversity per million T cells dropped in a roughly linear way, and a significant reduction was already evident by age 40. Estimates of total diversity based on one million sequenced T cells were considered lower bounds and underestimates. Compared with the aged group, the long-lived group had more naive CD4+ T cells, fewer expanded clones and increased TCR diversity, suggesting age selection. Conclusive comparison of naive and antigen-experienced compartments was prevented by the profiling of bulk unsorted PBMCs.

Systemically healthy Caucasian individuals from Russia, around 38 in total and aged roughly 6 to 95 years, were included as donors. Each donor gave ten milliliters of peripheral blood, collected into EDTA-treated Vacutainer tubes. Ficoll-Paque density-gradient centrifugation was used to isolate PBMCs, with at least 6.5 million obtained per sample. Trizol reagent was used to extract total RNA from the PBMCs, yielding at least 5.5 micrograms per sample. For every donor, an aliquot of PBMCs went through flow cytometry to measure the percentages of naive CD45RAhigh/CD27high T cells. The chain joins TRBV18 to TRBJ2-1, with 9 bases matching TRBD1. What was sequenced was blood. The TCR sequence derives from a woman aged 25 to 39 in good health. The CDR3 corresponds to CASSPRDRVTYNEQFF. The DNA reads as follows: TGTGCCAGCTCACCACGGGACAGGGTGACCTACAATGAGCAGTTCTTC.